These T cell receptor beta chains were read from a single sample in a study of beta chain features in type 1 diabetes. Sequencing used immunoSEQ multiplex PCR; TCRdb keeps in-frame clones, though not all of them. This sample has roughly 500,000 clones, with about 10% found just once. Sequencing was done on a sample of naive CD4+ T cells from blood. These receptors all come from a woman younger than 35 in good health. Each CDR3 is given with its conserved first and last residue. A D gene is named only where the DNA matches it firmly. Not all rows give a size; the values are once, few, many and, for expanded clones, a class.

-	15	-	TRBV7-2	TRBJ2-7	CASSLGFGTNYEQYF	TGTGCCAGCAGCTTGGGCTTTGGGACAAACTACGAGCAGTACTTC
TRBD1	14	few	TRBV7-9	TRBJ2-5	CASRDRGRGETQYF	TGTGCCAGCCGAGACAGGGGGCGCGGGGAGACCCAGTACTTC
TRBD1	15	-	TRBV9	TRBJ2-1	CASSVLPGGVDEQFF	TGTGCCAGCAGCGTACTTCCAGGGGGTGTAGATGAGCAGTTCTTC
TRBD1	12	-	TRBV29-1	TRBJ2-5	CSGLRDRETQYF	TGCAGCGGCCTTAGGGACAGGGAGACCCAGTACTTC
TRBD1	19	few	TRBV6-1	TRBJ2-4	CASSEARDRLILAKNIQYF	TGTGCCAGCAGTGAAGCGAGGGACAGACTAATCCTAGCCAAAAACATTCAGTACTTC
TRBD1	15	-	TRBV9	TRBJ2-3	CASSVARGPADTQYF	TGTGCCAGCAGCGTAGCCAGGGGGCCCGCAGATACGCAGTATTTT
-	13	-	TRBV15	TRBJ2-5	CATSGDPGETQYF	TGTGCCACCAGCGGGGACCCGGGGGAGACCCAGTACTTC
-	18	few	TRBV4-3	TRBJ1-6	CASSHLGTLSSYNSPLHF	TGCGCCAGCAGCCACCTTGGGACGCTAAGCTCCTATAATTCACCCCTCCACTTT
TRBD1	15	few	TRBV7-9	TRBJ2-2	CASSSGTGLSGELFF	TGTGCCAGCAGCTCCGGGACAGGGCTATCCGGGGAGCTGTTTTTT
TRBD2	15	few	TRBV9	TRBJ2-3	CASSGWASGTDTQYF	TGTGCCAGCAGCGGGTGGGCTAGCGGGACCGATACGCAGTATTTT
TRBD1	14	-	TRBV2	TRBJ1-1	CASTNRGEDTEAFF	TGTGCCAGCACGAACAGGGGGGAGGACACTGAAGCTTTCTTT